A selection of T cell receptor beta chains follows, all from one sample in a study of T cells in localized non-small cell lung cancer. Here immunoSEQ multiplex PCR was the method, and the copy in TCRdb shows in-frame clones only, minus some. The sample includes 1,500 to 2,000 clones, less than 45% of them seen just once. The specimen comprised normal lung tissue next to the tumor, sampled before any cancer treatment. The receptors were sampled from a female donor aged 60 or older with stage II squamous cell lung carcinoma. The CDR3 runs from the conserved cysteine through the conserved F or W. The D gene is left open where the match is weak. Rows may omit the clone size; those that give it use once, few, many or a size class.

>TRBV19|TRBJ2-5|NA|NA
CASKGGVPQETQYF
TGTGCCAGTAAAGGCGGGGTCCCACAAGAGACCCAGTACTTC
>TRBV11-3|TRBJ2-7|TRBD2|NA
CASSKRQRGYEQYF
TGTGCCAGCAGCAAACGGCAGCGGGGATACGAGCAGTACTTC
>TRBV9|TRBJ2-5|NA|few
CASSMTSSETQYF
TGTGCCAGCAGCATGACTAGTTCTGAGACCCAGTACTTC
>TRBV11-3|TRBJ1-1|NA|medium-sized
CASSLVYGIGTEAFF
TGTGCCAGCAGCTTAGTGTATGGAATCGGCACTGAAGCTTTCTTT
>TRBV2|TRBJ2-7|NA|NA
CASSPAGLSYEQYF
TGTGCCAGCAGTCCTGCGGGACTCTCCTACGAGCAGTACTTC
>TRBV11-3|TRBJ2-1|NA|medium-sized
CASSSSAAYNEQFF
TGTGCCAGCAGCTCGTCAGCGGCTTACAATGAGCAGTTCTTC
>TRBV6-8|TRBJ2-1|TRBD1|few
CASNKNRGSYNEQFF
TGTGCCAGCAACAAGAACAGGGGCTCCTACAATGAGCAGTTCTTC
>TRBV5-1|TRBJ2-7|TRBD1|few
CASSSRDRVYEQYF
TGCGCCAGCAGCTCCCGGGACAGGGTGTACGAGCAGTACTTC
>TRBV7-5|TRBJ1-1|NA|NA
CASSHRDRSTEAFF
TGTGCCAGCAGCCACAGGGATCGCAGCACTGAAGCTTTCTTT
>TRBV5-1|TRBJ2-1|NA|NA
CASSLAGTHNEQFF
TGCGCCAGCAGCTTGGCAGGGACCCACAATGAGCAGTTCTTC
>TRBV18|TRBJ1-1|NA|NA
CASSLQGGRGNTEAFF
TGTGCCAGCTCACTACAGGGAGGACGGGGGAACACTGAAGCTTTCTTT
>TRBV9|TRBJ1-6|TRBD1|NA
CASSEGQGKSPLHF
TGTGCCAGCAGCGAGGGACAGGGCAAGTCACCCCTCCACTTT
>TRBV14|TRBJ1-1|TRBD1|few
CASSQGQGNEAFF
TGTGCCAGCAGCCAAGGACAGGGTAATGAAGCTTTCTTT
>TRBV14|TRBJ1-4|NA|NA
CASSQDNTGSWEKLFF
TGTGCCAGCAGCCAAGATAACACAGGGTCATGGGAAAAACTGTTTTTT
>TRBV28|TRBJ2-7|NA|few
CASSLGGMSSYEQYF
TGTGCCAGCAGTTTAGGGGGCATGAGCTCCTACGAGCAGTACTTC
>TRBV30|TRBJ1-4|TRBD1|NA
CAWGTGTNEKLFF
TGTGCCTGGGGGACAGGGACGAATGAAAAACTGTTTTTT
>TRBV6-8|TRBJ1-1|TRBD1|few
CASSYSPGGDTEAFF
TGTGCCAGCAGTTACTCGCCAGGGGGCGATACTGAAGCTTTCTTT
>TRBV28|TRBJ2-3|NA|NA
CASSLENSYSTSTDTQYF
TGTGCCAGCAGTTTGGAGAACAGCTATTCAACTAGCACAGATACGCAGTATTTT
>TRBV6-8|TRBJ1-5|NA|NA
CASSVTFNSNQPQHF
TGTGCCAGCAGTGTGACGTTTAATAGCAATCAGCCCCAGCATTTT
>TRBV18|TRBJ1-5|NA|once
CASSPRRPGPNSNQPQHF
TGTGCCAGCTCACCGCGCAGGCCCGGTCCCAATAGCAATCAGCCCCAGCATTTT
>TRBV19|TRBJ1-1|NA|once
CAGRGDGTEAFF
TGTGCCGGGCGCGGGGACGGCACTGAAGCTTTCTTT
>TRBV19|TRBJ2-7|NA|few
CASSIEDGYEQYF
TGTGCCAGTAGTATAGAGGACGGTTACGAGCAGTACTTC
>TRBV11-3|TRBJ1-3|TRBD1|few
CASSRSRDRGGNTIYF
TGTGCCAGCAGCAGGTCCCGGGACAGGGGTGGAAACACCATATATTTT
>TRBV9|TRBJ1-1|NA|few
CASRLMNTEAFF
TGTGCCAGCCGACTGATGAACACTGAAGCTTTCTTT
>TRBV6-8|TRBJ1-1|TRBD1|few
CAIGGQGGEEAFF
TGTGCCATCGGGGGACAGGGGGGTGAGGAGGCTTTCTTT
>TRBV29-1|TRBJ1-1|TRBD1|NA
CSARQGLNTEAFF
TGCAGCGCAAGACAGGGGTTGAACACTGAAGCTTTCTTT
>TRBV6-8|TRBJ2-3|NA|NA
CASSYSFVNPDTQYF
TGTGCCAGCAGTTACTCGTTCGTAAACCCAGATACGCAGTATTTT
>TRBV12-5|TRBJ1-2|TRBD1|NA
CASAQGQGFYGYTF
TGTGCTAGTGCCCAGGGACAGGGGTTTTATGGCTACACCTTC
>TRBV6-8|TRBJ2-7|NA|few
CAISPRDTSYEQYF
TGTGCCATCAGCCCAAGGGACACGTCCTACGAGCAGTACTTC
>TRBV10-1|TRBJ2-2|NA|NA
CASSARGTGELFF
TGCGCCAGCAGTGCCAGGGGCACCGGGGAGCTGTTTTTT
>TRBV11-3|TRBJ2-1|TRBD2|few
CASSLGAGGFNEQFF
TGTGCCAGCAGCTTAGGAGCGGGGGGTTTTAATGAGCAGTTCTTC
>TRBV9|TRBJ1-2|NA|few
CASRESTANYGYTF
TGTGCCAGCAGGGAGAGTACAGCGAACTATGGCTACACCTTC
>TRBV11-3|TRBJ1-1|TRBD1|medium-sized
CASSPFGTEGTEAFF
TGTGCCAGCAGCCCATTCGGGACAGAGGGCACTGAAGCTTTCTTT
>TRBV9|TRBJ1-2|NA|few
CASSVGGQANYGYTF
TGTGCCAGCAGCGTGGGAGGGCAAGCTAACTATGGCTACACCTTC
>TRBV18|TRBJ2-3|NA|NA
CASSLGTPTDTQYF
TGTGCCAGCTCACTAGGGACCCCCACAGATACGCAGTATTTT
>TRBV19|TRBJ1-1|TRBD1|large
CASSMTGYTEAFF
TGTGCCAGTAGTATGACAGGGTACACTGAAGCTTTCTTT
>TRBV6-8|TRBJ2-7|TRBD1|few
CASSADRGLYEQYF
TGTGCCAGCAGTGCGGACAGGGGGCTCTACGAGCAGTACTTC
>TRBV6-8|TRBJ2-4|TRBD2|NA
CASSYRGTSGKNIQYF
TGTGCCAGCAGTTACCGTGGGACTAGCGGAAAAAACATTCAGTACTTC
>TRBV19|TRBJ2-1|TRBD2|NA
CASSIRSASGFNEQFF
TGTGCCAGTAGTATAAGGTCGGCTAGCGGGTTCAATGAGCAGTTCTTC
>TRBV18|TRBJ1-1|NA|few
CASSFLQGNTEAFF
TGTGCCAGCTCATTTTTACAGGGGAACACTGAAGCTTTCTTT
>TRBV6-7|TRBJ1-1|TRBD1|NA
CASTTGGGKPEAFF
TGTGCCAGCACCACAGGGGGCGGAAAGCCTGAAGCTTTCTTT
>TRBV1|TRBJ1-1|NA|few
CASSQDIVPGDRAFF
TGCGCCAGCAGCCAAGACATAGTTCCCGGCGATCGGGCTTTCTTT
>TRBV9|TRBJ2-3|NA|few
CASSEGDRQGTDTQYF
TGTGCCAGCAGCGAGGGGGACCGGCAGGGCACAGATACGCAGTATTTT
>TRBV18|TRBJ1-1|NA|NA
CASSWGARGVNTEAFF
TGTGCCAGCTCATGGGGGGCGCGAGGGGTGAACACTGAAGCTTTCTTT